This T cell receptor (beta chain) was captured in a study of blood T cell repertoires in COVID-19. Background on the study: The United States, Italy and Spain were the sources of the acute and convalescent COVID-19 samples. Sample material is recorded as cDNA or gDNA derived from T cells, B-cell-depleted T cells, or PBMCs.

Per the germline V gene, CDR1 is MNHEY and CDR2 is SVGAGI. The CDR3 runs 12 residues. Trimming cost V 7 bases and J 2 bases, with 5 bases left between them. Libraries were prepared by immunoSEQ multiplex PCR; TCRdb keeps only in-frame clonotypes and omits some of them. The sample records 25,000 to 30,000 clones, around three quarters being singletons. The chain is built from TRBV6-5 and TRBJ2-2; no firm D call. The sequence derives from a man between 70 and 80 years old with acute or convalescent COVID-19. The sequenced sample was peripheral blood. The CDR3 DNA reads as TGTGCCAGCAACAGAAACACCGGGGAGCTGTTTTTT. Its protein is CASNRNTGELFF.